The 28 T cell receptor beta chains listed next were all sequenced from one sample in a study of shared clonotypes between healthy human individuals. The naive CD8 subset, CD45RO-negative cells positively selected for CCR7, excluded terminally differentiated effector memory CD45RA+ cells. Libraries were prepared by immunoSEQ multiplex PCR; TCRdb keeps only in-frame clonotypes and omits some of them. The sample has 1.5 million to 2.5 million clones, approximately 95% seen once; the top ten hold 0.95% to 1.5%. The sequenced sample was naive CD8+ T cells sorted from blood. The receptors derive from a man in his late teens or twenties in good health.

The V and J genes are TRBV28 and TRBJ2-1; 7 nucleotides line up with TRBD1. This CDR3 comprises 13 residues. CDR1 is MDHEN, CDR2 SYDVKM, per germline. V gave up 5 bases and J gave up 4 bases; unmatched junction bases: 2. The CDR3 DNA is TGTGCCAGCAGTACAGGGGAGTACAATGAGCAGTTCTTC. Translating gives CASSTGEYNEQFF.

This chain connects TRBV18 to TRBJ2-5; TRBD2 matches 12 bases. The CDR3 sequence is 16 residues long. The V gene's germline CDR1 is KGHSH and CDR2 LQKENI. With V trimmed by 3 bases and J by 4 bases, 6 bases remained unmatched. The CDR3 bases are TGTGCCAGCTCACCCACGACTAGCGGGAGAGGAGAGACCCAGTACTTC. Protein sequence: CASSPTTSGRGETQYF.

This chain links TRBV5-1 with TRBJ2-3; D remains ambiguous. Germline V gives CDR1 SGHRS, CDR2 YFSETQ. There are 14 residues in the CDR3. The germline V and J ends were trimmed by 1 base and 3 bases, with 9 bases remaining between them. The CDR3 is CASSLLVWTDTQYF. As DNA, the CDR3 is TGCGCCAGCAGCTTGTTGGTTTGGACAGATACGCAGTATTTT.

CDR3 residues: CASSQDPPPAGFREQYF. CDR3 coding DNA: TGCGCCAGCAGCCAAGATCCCCCTCCAGCGGGATTTCGCGAGCAGTACTTC. The genes are TRBV4-3 and TRBJ2-7; 7 positions agree with TRBD2. V shed 0 bases, J shed 6 bases, and the junction held 14 bases outside the gene matches. CDR1 and CDR2 (germline): LGHNA, YSLEER. This CDR3 region has 17 residues.

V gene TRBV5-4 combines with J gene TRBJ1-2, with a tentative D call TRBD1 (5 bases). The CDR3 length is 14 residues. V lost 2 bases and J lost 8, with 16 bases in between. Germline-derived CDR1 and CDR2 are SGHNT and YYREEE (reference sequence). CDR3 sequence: CASSFGASVRGYTF. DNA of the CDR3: TGTGCCAGCAGCTTCGGGGCCTCGGTTCGCGGCTACACCTTC.

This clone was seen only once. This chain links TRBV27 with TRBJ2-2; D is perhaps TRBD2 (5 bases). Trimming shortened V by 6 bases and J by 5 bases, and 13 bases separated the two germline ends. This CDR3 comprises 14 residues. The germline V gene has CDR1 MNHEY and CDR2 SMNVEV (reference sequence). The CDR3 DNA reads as TGTGCCAGCAGGACGAGCGGTAGGACCGGGGAGCTGTTTTTT. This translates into CASRTSGRTGELFF.

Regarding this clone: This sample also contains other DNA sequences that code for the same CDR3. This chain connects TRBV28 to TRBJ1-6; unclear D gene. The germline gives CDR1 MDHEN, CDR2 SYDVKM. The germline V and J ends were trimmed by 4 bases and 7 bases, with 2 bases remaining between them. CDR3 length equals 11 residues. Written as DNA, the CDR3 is TGTGCCAGCAGTTCCAATTCACCCCTCCACTTT. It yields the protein CASSSNSPLHF.

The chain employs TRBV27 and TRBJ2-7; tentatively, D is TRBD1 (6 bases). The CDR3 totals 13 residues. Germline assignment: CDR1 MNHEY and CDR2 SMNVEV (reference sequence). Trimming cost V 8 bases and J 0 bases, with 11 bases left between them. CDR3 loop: CASRLDSSYEQYF. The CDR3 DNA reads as TGTGCCAGCCGCCTGGACAGCTCCTACGAGCAGTACTTC.

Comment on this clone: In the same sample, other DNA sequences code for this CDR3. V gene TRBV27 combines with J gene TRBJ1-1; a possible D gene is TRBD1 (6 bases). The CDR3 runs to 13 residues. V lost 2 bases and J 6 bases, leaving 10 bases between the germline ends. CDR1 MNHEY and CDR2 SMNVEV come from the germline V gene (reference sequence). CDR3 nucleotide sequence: TGTGCCAGCAGTTTACTAGCAGGGGCTGAAGCTTTCTTT. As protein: CASSLLAGAEAFF.

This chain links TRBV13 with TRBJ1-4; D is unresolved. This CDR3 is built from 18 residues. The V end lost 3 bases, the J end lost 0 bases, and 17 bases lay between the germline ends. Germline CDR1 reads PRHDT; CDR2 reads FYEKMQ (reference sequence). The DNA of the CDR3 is TGTGCCAGCAGCTTGTCCACGTCGGGTAGTGCAACTAATGAAAAACTGTTTTTT. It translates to CASSLSTSGSATNEKLFF. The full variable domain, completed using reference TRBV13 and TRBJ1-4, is AAGVIQSPRHLIKEKRETATLKCYPIPRHDTVYWYQQGPGQDPQFLISFYEKMQSDKGSIPDRFSAQQFSDYHSELNMSSLELGDSALYFCASSLSTSGSATNEKLFFGSGTQLSVL.

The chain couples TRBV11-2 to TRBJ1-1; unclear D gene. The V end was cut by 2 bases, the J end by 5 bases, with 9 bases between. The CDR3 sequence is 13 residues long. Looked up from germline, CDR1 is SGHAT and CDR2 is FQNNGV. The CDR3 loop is CASSLTRRTEAFF. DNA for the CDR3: TGTGCCAGCAGCTTAACCAGGAGGACTGAAGCTTTCTTT.

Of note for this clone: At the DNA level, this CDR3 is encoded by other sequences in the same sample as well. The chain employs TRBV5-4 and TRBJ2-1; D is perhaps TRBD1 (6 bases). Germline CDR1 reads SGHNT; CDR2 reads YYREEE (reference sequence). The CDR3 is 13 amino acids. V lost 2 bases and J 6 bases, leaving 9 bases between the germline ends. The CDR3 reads CASSFRGGNEQFF. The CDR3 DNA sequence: TGTGCCAGCAGCTTTAGAGGGGGCAATGAGCAGTTCTTC.

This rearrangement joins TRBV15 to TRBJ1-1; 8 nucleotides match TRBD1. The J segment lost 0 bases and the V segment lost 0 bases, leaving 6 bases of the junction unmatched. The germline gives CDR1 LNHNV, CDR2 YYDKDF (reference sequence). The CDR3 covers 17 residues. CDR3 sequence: CATSRDRQGTMNTEAFF. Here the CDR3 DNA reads TGTGCCACCAGCAGAGACCGACAGGGGACGATGAACACTGAAGCTTTCTTT. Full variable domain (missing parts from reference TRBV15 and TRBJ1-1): DAMVIQNPRYQVTQFGKPVTLSCSQTLNHNVMYWYQQKSSQAPKLLFHYYDKDFNNEADTPDNFQSRRPNTSFCFLDIRSPGLGDTAMYLCATSRDRQGTMNTEAFFGQGTRLTVV.

In DNA form, the CDR3 reads TGTGCCAGCAGGACCGACAGGGAGTTTCTTTTGCCCCTCCACTTT. Residues: CASRTDREFLLPLHF. The J gene is TRBJ1-6, the V gene TRBV6-6; 7 nucleotides match TRBD1. Germline trimming cut 6 bases from V and 13 bases from J; bases unmatched to any gene: 15. This CDR3 region has 15 residues. Per germline, CDR1 MNHNY and CDR2 SVGAGI (reference sequence).

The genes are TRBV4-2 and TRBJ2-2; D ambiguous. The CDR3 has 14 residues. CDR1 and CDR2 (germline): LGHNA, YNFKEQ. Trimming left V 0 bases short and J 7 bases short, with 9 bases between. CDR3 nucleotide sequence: TGTGCCAGCAGCCAAGAGAATATGGGCGGGGAGCTGTTTTTT. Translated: CASSQENMGGELFF.

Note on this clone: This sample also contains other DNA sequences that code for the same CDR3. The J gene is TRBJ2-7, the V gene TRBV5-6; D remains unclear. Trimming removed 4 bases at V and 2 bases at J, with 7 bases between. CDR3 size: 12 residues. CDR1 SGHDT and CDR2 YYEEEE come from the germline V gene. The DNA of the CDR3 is TGTGCCAGCAGCCTTGGGACCTACGAGCAGTACTTC. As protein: CASSLGTYEQYF.

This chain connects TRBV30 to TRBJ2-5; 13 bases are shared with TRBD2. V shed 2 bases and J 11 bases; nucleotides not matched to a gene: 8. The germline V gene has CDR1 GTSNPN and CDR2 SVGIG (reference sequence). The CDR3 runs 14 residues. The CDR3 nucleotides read TGTGCCTGGAGTCCGGGACTAGCGGGGCTCAGGCAGTACTTC. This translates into CAWSPGLAGLRQYF. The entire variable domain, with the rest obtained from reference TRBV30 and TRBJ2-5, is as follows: SQTIHQWPATLVQPVGSPLSLECTVEGTSNPNLYWYRQAAGRGLQLLFYSVGIGQISSEVPQNLSASRPQDRQFILSSKKLLLSDSGFYLCAWSPGLAGLRQYFGPGTRLLVL.

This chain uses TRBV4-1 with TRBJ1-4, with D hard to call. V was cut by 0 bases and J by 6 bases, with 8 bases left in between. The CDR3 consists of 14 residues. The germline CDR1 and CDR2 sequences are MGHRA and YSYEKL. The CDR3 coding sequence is TGCGCCAGCAGCCAAGAGGCGGCTCATGAAAAACTGTTTTTT. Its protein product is CASSQEAAHEKLFF.

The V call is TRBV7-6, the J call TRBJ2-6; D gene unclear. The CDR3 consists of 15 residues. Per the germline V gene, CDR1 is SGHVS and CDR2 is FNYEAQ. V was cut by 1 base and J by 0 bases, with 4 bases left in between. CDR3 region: CASSLVVSGANVLTF. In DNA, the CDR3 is TGTGCCAGCAGCTTAGTGGTCTCTGGGGCCAACGTCCTGACTTTC.

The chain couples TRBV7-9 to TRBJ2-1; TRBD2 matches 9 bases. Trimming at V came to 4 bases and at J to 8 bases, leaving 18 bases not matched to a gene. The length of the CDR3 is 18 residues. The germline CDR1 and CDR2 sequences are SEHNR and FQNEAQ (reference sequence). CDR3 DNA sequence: TGTGCCAGCAGCTACCCGCGACTAGCGGAAAACCAAGGCGATGAGCAGTTCTTC. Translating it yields CASSYPRLAENQGDEQFF.

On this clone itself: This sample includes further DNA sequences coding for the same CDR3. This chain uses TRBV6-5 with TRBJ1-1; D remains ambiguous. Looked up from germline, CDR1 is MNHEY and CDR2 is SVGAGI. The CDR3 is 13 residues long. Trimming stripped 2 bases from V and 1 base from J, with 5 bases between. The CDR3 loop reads CASSYIRNTEAFF. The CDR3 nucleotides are TGTGCCAGCAGTTACATCAGGAACACTGAAGCTTTCTTT.

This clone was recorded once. The CDR3 bases are TGTGCCAGCAGGGCTAACAATGAGCAGTTCTTC. Amino acids: CASRANNEQFF. The rearrangement uses TRBV27 and TRBJ2-1, with unresolved D. CDR1 is MNHEY, CDR2 SMNVEV, per germline (reference sequence). Trimming shortened V by 6 bases and J by 5 bases, and 5 bases separated the two germline ends. The CDR3 loop spans 11 amino acids.

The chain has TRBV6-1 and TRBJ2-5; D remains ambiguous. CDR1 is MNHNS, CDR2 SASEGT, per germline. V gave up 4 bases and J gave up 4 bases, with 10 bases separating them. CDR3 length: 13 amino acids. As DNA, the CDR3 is TGTGCCAGCAGTGGTTTCAAGGGAGAGACCCAGTACTTC. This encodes CASSGFKGETQYF.

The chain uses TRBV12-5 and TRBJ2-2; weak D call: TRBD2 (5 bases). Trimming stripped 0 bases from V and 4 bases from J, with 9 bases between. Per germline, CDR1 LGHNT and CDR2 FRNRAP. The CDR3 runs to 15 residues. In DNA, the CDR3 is TGTGCTAGTGGTTTGGTACTAGGAAGCACCGGGGAGCTGTTTTTT. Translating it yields CASGLVLGSTGELFF.

The CDR3 nucleotides read TGTGCCTGGAGTGTAGGCAGGGCGGTGGAAGAGACCCAGTACTTC. Translating it yields CAWSVGRAVEETQYF. The chain recombines TRBV30 with TRBJ2-5, with a weak D call TRBD1 (5 bases). Trimming removed 0 bases at V and 3 bases at J, with 14 bases between. Germline assignment: CDR1 GTSNPN and CDR2 SVGIG (reference sequence). The CDR3 extends over 15 amino acids.

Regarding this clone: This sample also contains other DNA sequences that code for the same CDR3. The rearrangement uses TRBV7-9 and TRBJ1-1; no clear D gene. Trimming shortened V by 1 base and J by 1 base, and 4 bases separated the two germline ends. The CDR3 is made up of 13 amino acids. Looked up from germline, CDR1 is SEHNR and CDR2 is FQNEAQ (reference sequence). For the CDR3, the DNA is TGTGCCAGCAGCTTAGGGTCGAACACTGAAGCTTTCTTT. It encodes CASSLGSNTEAFF. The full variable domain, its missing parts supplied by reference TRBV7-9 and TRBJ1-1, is DTGVSQNPRHKITKRGQNVTFRCDPISEHNRLYWYRQTLGQGPEFLTYFQNEAQLEKSRLLSDRFSAERPKGSFSTLEIQRTEQGDSAMYLCASSLGSNTEAFFGQGTRLTVV.

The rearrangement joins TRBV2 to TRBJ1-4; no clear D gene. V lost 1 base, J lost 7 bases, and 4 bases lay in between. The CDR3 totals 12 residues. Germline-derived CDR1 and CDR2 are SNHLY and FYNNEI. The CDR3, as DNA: TGTGCCAGCAGTGAAGTATTTGAAAAACTGTTTTTT. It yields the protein CASSEVFEKLFF.

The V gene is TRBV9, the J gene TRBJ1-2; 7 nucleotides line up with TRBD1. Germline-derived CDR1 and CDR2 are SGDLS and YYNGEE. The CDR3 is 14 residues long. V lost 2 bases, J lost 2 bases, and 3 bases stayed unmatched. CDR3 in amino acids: CASSVGTDNYGYTF. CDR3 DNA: TGTGCCAGCAGCGTCGGGACAGACAACTATGGCTACACCTTC.